This T cell receptor (beta chain) was profiled in a study of cytomegalovirus exposure and HLA in healthy donors. It was with 60 Vbeta and 13 Jbeta primers that the PCR ran. Repertoires were generated with immunoSEQ multiplex PCR, while TCRdb's copy carries only in-frame clones and drops some. The repertoire holds about 130,000 clones, approximately 84% seen once, with roughly 1.5% in the top ten. The CDR3 is 15 amino acids. V gave up 4 bases and J gave up 5 bases; unmatched junction bases: 8. CDR1 is SGHNT and CDR2 is YYREEE in the germline V gene (reference sequence). The clonotype was recovered from a woman in her late teens or twenties in good health and CMV-seronegative. The V gene is TRBV5-4, the J gene TRBJ2-7; 11 nucleotides agree with TRBD2. The sequenced sample consisted of PBMCs. Written as DNA, the CDR3 is TGTGCCAGCAGCCGAGGGACTAGCGGATACCACGAGCAGTACTTC. This gives the protein CASSRGTSGYHEQYF.